Presented here are 10 T cell receptor beta chains from one specimen sequenced in a study of T cells in severe cutaneous drug reactions. TCR subtype-specific primers in iRepertoire multiplex PCR prepared libraries for bulk and single-cell sequencing. TCRdb reworked the multiplex PCR reads into one entry per CDR3 protein, no DNA. This sample's table reports 6,000 or so distinct CDR3 sequences. The donors had carbamazepine-induced Stevens-Johnson syndrome or toxic epidermal necrolysis. What was sequenced was cells from a skin blister. These receptors all come from a human donor with toxic epidermal necrolysis, a severe cutaneous drug reaction.

V is TRBV7-9 and J is TRBJ2-3; TCRdb's D call, TRBD1, is unchecked because there is no DNA. This CDR3 contains 14 residues. Germline V gives CDR1 SEHNR, CDR2 FQNEAQ (reference sequence). The CDR3: CASRSTPDTDTQYF.

The rearrangement uses TRBV28 and TRBJ2-2; without DNA, the TCRdb call of TRBD2 cannot be checked. This CDR3 contains 17 residues. In germline, CDR1 is MDHEN, CDR2 SYDVKM. CDR3: CASRYYSGRAGTGELFF.

CDR3 sequence reads: CASSVASRSEAFF. This chain links TRBV9 with TRBJ1-1. Germline V gene data show CDR1 as SGDLS and CDR2 as YYNGEE. The CDR3 length is 13 residues. Filled out from reference TRBV9 and TRBJ1-1, the complete variable domain reads DSGVTQTPKHLITATGQRVTLRCSPRSGDLSVYWYQQSLDQGLQFLIQYYNGEERAKGNILERFSAQQFPDLHSELNLSSLELGDSALYFCASSVASRSEAFFGQGTRLTVV.

The CDR3 spells CASSLYPTSGAFF. The chain combines TRBV28 with TRBJ1-1. The CDR3 runs to 13 residues. The germline V gene has CDR1 MDHEN and CDR2 SYDVKM.

The chain employs TRBV28 and TRBJ1-4; the TCRdb call, TRBD1, lacks DNA for checking. The CDR3 is 14 residues long. Germline V gene lookup returns CDR1 MDHEN and CDR2 SYDVKM. The CDR3 sequence is CASSSGQINEKLFF. Filled out from reference TRBV28 and TRBJ1-4, the complete variable domain reads DVKVTQSSRYLVKRTGEKVFLECVQDMDHENMFWYRQDPGLGLRLIYFSYDVKMKEKGDIPEGYSVSREKKERFSLILESASTNQTSMYLCASSSGQINEKLFFGSGTQLSVL.

The chain recombines TRBV28 with TRBJ1-2. CDR3 size: 14 residues. Germline-derived CDR1 and CDR2 are MDHEN and SYDVKM. The CDR3 reads CASSLSRNAEGYTF.

The chain joins TRBV10-2 to TRBJ2-1; the D gene TCRdb calls, TRBD2, cannot be checked with no DNA. Germline V CDR1 and CDR2: WSHSY, SAAADI. The CDR3 length is 11 residues. The CDR3 loop is CASGAGVRQFF.

V is TRBV7-8 and J is TRBJ2-1. The length of the CDR3 is 12 residues. The germline V gene encodes CDR1 SGHVS and CDR2 FQNEAQ. CDR3 region: CASSLVANEQFF.

This clonotype is labeled medium-sized based on frequency. The rearrangement joins TRBV6-5 to TRBJ2-1; TCRdb's D gene call, TRBD2, goes unchecked for lack of DNA. CDR3 length: 14 amino acids. Looked up from germline, CDR1 is MNHEY and CDR2 is SVGAGI. The CDR3 sequence: CASSYVGGDNEQFF.

The CDR3 loop reads CAWKIDGKLQDEQYF. The chain is built from TRBV30 and TRBJ2-7. Per germline, CDR1 GTSNPN and CDR2 SVGIG (reference sequence). CDR3 length: 15 residues.